This TCR beta chain was identified during a study of blood T cell repertoires in COVID-19 (dated by TCRdb to about 2020). With regard to the full study: Collaborator samples came from the United States, Italy and Spain and covered acute and convalescent phases of COVID-19. The material from the prospective study consisted of cDNA or gDNA derived from T cells, B-cell-depleted T cells, or PBMCs. Deeply sampled blood TCRbeta repertoires from subjects exposed to, actively infected with, or recovered from COVID-19 were included in the dataset. The repertoires were made available in a free public database intended to serve as a resource for research on the immune response to SARS-CoV-2. The samples were drawn from two sources: the first 160 participants of the ongoing ImmuneRACE study, and fewer than 1,500 subjects contributed by 6 global collaborators. Sample metadata almost always included a de-identified subject ID, COVID-19 status, age in years and sex. HLA class I and class II types, where available, came from metadata supplied by the sample provider rather than from assay-based typing.

Concerning this clone: Its antigen has not been determined. No base-level quality is on record; no much larger clone is a single base apart.

TCRbeta CDR3 regions were amplified from genomic DNA using the immunoSEQ Assay, a bias-controlled multiplex PCR. Per the original workflow: Nucleated cell counts per sample were estimated from amplification of reference gene primers within the assay. Sequence reads were collapsed and filtered to measure the absolute abundance of every unique TCRbeta CDR3 rearrangement. Productive Simpson clonality was computed per sample as the square root of Simpson's diversity index over productive rearrangements. The table comes from immuneACCESS by way of TCRdb, which keeps in-frame sequences with V and J called. Part of the clones is missing from these tables; in studies checked, under half for an unresolved V gene and the rest for unknown reasons. The V and J calls and the clone size are those of that table, but D and trimming were determined from the DNA. This sample holds 310,000 or so clones; 75% to 90% were observed only once. The top ten hold over 2% of the sample.

Beyond this particular receptor, the publication reports: The quantity of clinical and demographic metadata differed by source and by participant and was supplied without curation.

A second Seattle source provided samples from volunteer blood donors who had recovered from COVID-19. Each collaborating institution followed its own protocols to collect whole blood in K2EDTA tubes. Collaborator samples were shipped for TCRbeta analysis as frozen whole blood, isolated PBMCs, or DNA extracted from either sample type. For this chain, trimming is 2 bases at the V end and 5 bases at the J end, and the number of junction bases without a gene match is 7. From the cysteine up to the phenylalanine, the CDR3 has a length of 15 residues. The entry retains the CDR3 DNA only, 45 bases that are in frame from base 1. Reading the germline V gene gives CDR1 SGHVS and CDR2 FNYEAQ.

Sequencing was performed on peripheral blood. The source is a woman aged 45 to 65 who had recovered from COVID-19. The chain was built from TRBV7-6 and TRBJ2-5; a stretch of 8 junction bases matches TRBD2. For the CDR3, the sequence is CASSLLLREEETQYF. The nucleotide sequence is given as TGTGCCAGCAGCTTACTCCTGCGGGAGGAGGAGACCCAGTACTTC.